Presented here are 6 T cell receptor beta chains from one specimen sequenced in a study of blood T cell repertoires in COVID-19. The repertoire was sequenced with immunoSEQ multiplex PCR; TCRdb's copy has only in-frame clones and lacks some. This sample carries a few hundred thousand clones, roughly 89% of them seen once, and the ten largest clones take over 8.5%. Sequencing was carried out using peripheral blood. Every receptor here comes from a woman between 25 and 40 years old with COVID-19, enrolled during active disease.

The chain carries TRBV28 and TRBJ1-5; TRBD1 is a possible D gene (6 bases). V was pared by 2 bases and J by 10 bases, with 15 bases between. The CDR3 contains 14 residues. Germline CDR1 is MDHEN and CDR2 is SYDVKM. The CDR3 DNA is TGTGCCAGCAGTTTAGGGGGGGCTTACCGACCCCAGCATTTT. This encodes CASSLGGAYRPQHF.

Of note for this clone: Other DNA sequences of this sample code for an identical CDR3. V and J are TRBV18 and TRBJ2-7, with TRBD1 identical over 7 bases. The CDR3 has 14 residues. V was clipped by 3 bases and J by 1 base; unmatched bases: 3. In germline, CDR1 is KGHSH, CDR2 LQKENI. CDR3 region: CASSPRDSSYEQYF. CDR3 coding DNA: TGTGCCAGCTCACCCCGGGACAGTTCCTACGAGCAGTACTTC.

Comment on this clone: Sequence at one end of the junction differs from germline and may be a read error. The chain recombines TRBV19 with TRBJ1-5, with D possibly being TRBD1 (5 bases). The CDR3 extends over 15 amino acids. The germline V gene has CDR1 LNHDA and CDR2 SQIVND (reference sequence). CDR3 sequence reads: CASSMGTGSIQPQHF. The DNA for the CDR3 is TGTGCCAGTTCTATGGGGACTGGTAGCATTCAGCCCCAGCATTTT.

The V gene is TRBV2, the J gene TRBJ2-7; TRBD2 aligns across 13 bases. This CDR3 is 18 amino acids long. V lost 3 bases and J lost 0; bases outside the gene matches: 8. CDR1 is SNHLY, CDR2 FYNNEI, per germline. DNA for the CDR3: TGTGCCAGCAGTGATTCGGGACTAGCGGGGAAGTTCTCCTACGAGCAGTACTTC. Translated: CASSDSGLAGKFSYEQYF. Together with reference TRBV2 and TRBJ2-7, the CDR3 gives the full variable domain: EPEVTQTPSHQVTQMGQEVILRCVPISNHLYFYWYRQILGQKVEFLVSFYNNEISEKSEIFDDQFSVERPDGSNFTLKIRSTKLEDSAMYFCASSDSGLAGKFSYEQYFGPGTRLTVT.

The chain has TRBV18 and TRBJ2-4, with 8 bases that match TRBD2. V was pared by 5 bases and J by 0 bases, with 3 bases of the junction left unmatched. The CDR3 sequence is 15 residues long. In germline, CDR1 is KGHSH, CDR2 LQKENI. CDR3 in amino acids: CASSAAGVAKNIQYF. The CDR3 DNA reads TGTGCCAGCTCAGCAGCGGGGGTAGCCAAAAACATTCAGTACTTC. Variable domain in full (rest from reference TRBV18 and TRBJ2-4): NAGVMQNPRHLVRRRGQEARLRCSPMKGHSHVYWYRQLPEEGLKFMVYLQKENIIDESGMPKERFSAEFPKEGPSILRIQQVVRGDSAAYFCASSAAGVAKNIQYFGAGTRLSVL.

This clone was picked up a small number of times. The genes are TRBV7-9 and TRBJ1-3; the D gene is possibly TRBD1 (6 bases). Germline V lookup: CDR1 SEHNR, CDR2 FQNEAQ (reference sequence). V lost 11 bases and J lost 0, with 11 bases in between. The CDR3 loop spans 13 amino acids. CDR3 DNA sequence: TGTGCCGGGAGACAGGCCTCTGGAAACACCATATATTTT. This gives the protein CAGRQASGNTIYF.